The source of this T cell receptor (beta chain) is a study of blood T cell repertoires in COVID-19. In the study overall: The cDNA or gDNA used as material had been derived from T cells, B-cell-depleted T cells, or PBMCs.

Original processing notes: Reference gene primers were amplified, and this amplification served to estimate nucleated cell counts. Sequencing used immunoSEQ multiplex PCR; TCRdb keeps in-frame clones, though not all of them. V and J calls and clone size are copied from that table; D and trimming were computed from the DNA. This table has 250,000 to 300,000 clones, around four fifths appearing once. J was trimmed by 8 bases and V by 5 bases; bases with no gene match: 6. Germline CDR1 and CDR2: SEHNR and FQNEAQ (reference sequence). This CDR3 contains 14 residues. The chain carries TRBV7-9 and TRBJ1-4; the match to TRBD1 covers 9 bases. Input material: peripheral blood. The receptor's source is a man between 60 and 75 years old who had recovered from COVID-19. CDR3: CASSLGQGPEKLFF. The DNA for the CDR3 is TGTGCCAGCAGCCTGGGACAGGGACCAGAAAAACTGTTTTTT.